The 32 T cell receptor beta chains reported below all come from one sample, sequenced in a study of blood T cell repertoires in COVID-19. Profiling relied on immunoSEQ multiplex PCR, and the TCRdb table lists in-frame clones only, not all of them. Of 150,000 to 200,000 clones listed, about 88% are singletons. Sample: PBMCs or T cells enriched from blood (not recorded which). The receptors originated from a middle-aged woman in a cohort exposed to, infected with or recovered from COVID-19 (not recorded which).

The genes are TRBV6-5 and TRBJ2-5, with TRBD1 matching over 7 bases. The CDR3 loop spans 14 amino acids. V shed 2 bases, J shed 5 bases, and the junction held 5 bases outside the gene matches. Germline V lookup: CDR1 MNHEY, CDR2 SVGAGI. This chain's CDR3 is CASSYQGERETQYF. Written as DNA, the CDR3 is TGTGCCAGCAGTTACCAGGGGGAACGGGAGACCCAGTACTTC.

This clone is a singleton in its sample. The chain has TRBV5-8 and TRBJ2-2, with 10 bases lining up with TRBD2. The CDR3 runs to 18 residues. V shed 0 bases, J shed 4 bases, and the junction held 9 bases outside the gene matches. Germline V gene data show CDR1 as SGHTS and CDR2 as YDEGEE. The CDR3 DNA reads as TGTGCCAGCAGCTTGGATGGGCTAGCGGGAGTCCCCACCGGGGAGCTGTTTTTT. Its translation: CASSLDGLAGVPTGELFF.

V is TRBV4-1 and J is TRBJ2-7; maybe TRBD2 (6 bases). This CDR3 is 16 amino acids long. V was trimmed by 5 bases and J by 2 bases, leaving 19 bases between them. CDR1 is MGHRA and CDR2 is YSYEKL in the germline V gene. CDR3 sequence (DNA): TGCGCCAGCAGCTTCATCAGCGGGCTCAAAACCTACGAGCAGTACTTC. Protein product: CASSFISGLKTYEQYF.

The rearrangement joins TRBV5-4 to TRBJ2-7, with TRBD1 as a possible D gene (6 bases). Per the germline V gene, CDR1 is SGHNT and CDR2 is YYREEE (reference sequence). Trimming shortened V by 4 bases and J by 0 bases, and 17 bases separated the two germline ends. The CDR3 extends over 16 amino acids. Here the CDR3 DNA reads TGTGCCAGCAGCACGGTCCAACAGGGAGACTCCTACGAGCAGTACTTC. It translates to CASSTVQQGDSYEQYF.

The chain is built from TRBV7-9 and TRBJ2-3; 10 nucleotides line up with TRBD2. The trim removed 4 bases at V and 0 bases at J, leaving 10 bases unmatched. The CDR3 consists of 18 residues. Germline values: CDR1 SEHNR, CDR2 FQNEAQ (reference sequence). CDR3 in amino acids: CASSSVAGGASSTDTQYF. Written as DNA, the CDR3 is TGTGCCAGCAGCTCCGTAGCGGGGGGCGCCTCTAGCACAGATACGCAGTATTTT.

The J gene is TRBJ2-7, the V gene TRBV5-4; 7 nucleotides align to TRBD2. The CDR3 sequence is 15 residues long. The junction had 8 bases not matched to a gene; V was cut back by 4 bases and J by 1 base. The germline V gene encodes CDR1 SGHNT and CDR2 YYREEE (reference sequence). CDR3 DNA: TGTGCCAGCAGCGGACTTGCGGGGGAATCCTACGAGCAGTACTTC. Residues: CASSGLAGESYEQYF. The variable domain in full, with the rest retrieved from reference TRBV5-4 and TRBJ2-7, is ETGVTQSPTHLIKTRGQQVTLRCSSQSGHNTVSWYQQALGQGPQFIFQYYREEENGRGNFPPRFSGLQFPNYSSELNVNALELDDSALYLCASSGLAGESYEQYFGPGTRLTVT.

This clone was recorded once. The chain joins TRBV5-4 to TRBJ1-1; D is uncertain. Germline V lookup: CDR1 SGHNT, CDR2 YYREEE (reference sequence). The CDR3 is 15 residues long. The V end lost 3 bases, the J end lost 1 base, and 13 bases lay between the germline ends. CDR3: CASSSAGRGNTEAFF. CDR3 nucleotides: TGTGCCAGCAGCTCGGCAGGCCGGGGGAACACTGAAGCTTTCTTT.

V and J are TRBV15 and TRBJ1-6; 8 nucleotides align to TRBD1. The junction had 7 bases not matched to a gene; V was cut back by 6 bases and J by 0 bases. This CDR3 region has 17 residues. The germline CDR1 and CDR2 sequences are LNHNV and YYDKDF (reference sequence). CDR3 in amino acids: CATRETGVSSYNSPLHF. The CDR3 DNA reads TGTGCCACCAGGGAGACAGGGGTGAGCTCCTATAATTCACCCCTCCACTTT.

The V call is TRBV29-1, the J call TRBJ1-1; possibly TRBD1 for D (5 bases). Germline V gene sequence: CDR1 SQVTM, CDR2 ANQGSEA. V was cut by 7 bases and J by 2 bases, with 11 bases left in between. The CDR3 length is 12 residues. The CDR3 bases are TGCAGCGCCACCGGGGGAAACACTGAAGCTTTCTTT. Translating gives CSATGGNTEAFF.

V and J are TRBV5-1 and TRBJ1-2, with D hard to call. V was pared by 6 bases and J by 3 bases, with 9 bases between. The CDR3 is 12 residues long. CDR1 is SGHRS and CDR2 is YFSETQ in the germline V gene. Written as DNA, the CDR3 is TGCGCCAGCATTCGGGTATACTATGGCTACACCTTC. This codes for CASIRVYYGYTF. Using reference TRBV5-1 and TRBJ1-2 for the parts outside the CDR3, the full variable domain is KAGVTQTPRYLIKTRGQQVTLSCSPISGHRSVSWYQQTPGQGLQFLFEYFSETQRNKGNFPGRFSGRQFSNSRSEMNVSTLELGDSALYLCASIRVYYGYTFGSGTRLTVV.

The rearrangement links TRBV19 to TRBJ1-1, with D maybe TRBD1 (5 bases). The CDR3 is made up of 14 amino acids. The V gene's germline CDR1 is LNHDA and CDR2 SQIVND (reference sequence). V dropped 5 bases and J dropped 12 bases, with 22 bases sitting between them. CDR3 in DNA: TGTGCCAGTAGTTCTGGGGCGCTGAGGGGAGGCACTTTCTTT. Its translation: CASSSGALRGGTFF.

J is TRBJ2-2 and V is TRBV7-9; possible D gene TRBD1, 6 bases. This CDR3 region has 14 residues. Germline V lookup: CDR1 SEHNR, CDR2 FQNEAQ (reference sequence). Trimming pared 10 bases from V and 2 bases from J, leaving 14 bases between. CDR3 nucleotides: TGTGCCACAGGCGAGGGGGTCAACACCGGGGAGCTGTTTTTT. Its translation: CATGEGVNTGELFF.

The chain employs TRBV7-9 and TRBJ2-2; 7 bases line up with TRBD2. The CDR3 runs to 15 residues. Germline V gene sequence: CDR1 SEHNR, CDR2 FQNEAQ (reference sequence). The J segment lost 4 bases and the V segment lost 0 bases, leaving 2 bases of the junction unmatched. CDR3 bases: TGTGCCAGCAGCTTAGCGGGAGGGGTCACCGGGGAGCTGTTTTTT. Translation gives CASSLAGGVTGELFF.

This clone was counted only a few times. V gene TRBV6-5 combines with J gene TRBJ1-1, with no clear D. The CDR3 spans 13 residues. CDR1 is MNHEY, CDR2 SVGAGI, per germline. With 0 bases removed from V and 7 bases from J, the gap between germline ends came to 9 bases. Here the CDR3 reads CASSYSGGGEAFF. CDR3 in DNA: TGTGCCAGCAGTTACTCAGGTGGAGGTGAAGCTTTCTTT.

The chain couples TRBV9 to TRBJ1-5; perhaps TRBD1 as D (6 bases). The CDR3 spans 15 residues. Germline CDR1 is SGDLS and CDR2 is YYNGEE. Trimming cost V 3 bases and J 3 bases, with 13 bases left between them. The DNA of the CDR3 is TGTGCCAGCAGCGAGGGGACAACAGTCAATCAGCCCCAGCATTTT. It specifies CASSEGTTVNQPQHF.

This clone has just one count. This rearrangement joins TRBV28 to TRBJ2-3, with 10 bases fitting TRBD2. V shed 2 bases and J 3 bases; nucleotides not matched to a gene: 5. The CDR3 totals 16 residues. Per the germline V gene, CDR1 is MDHEN and CDR2 is SYDVKM. The CDR3 DNA sequence: TGTGCCAGCAGTTTAGTACTAGCGGGGAAGACAGATACGCAGTATTTT. This encodes CASSLVLAGKTDTQYF. The full variable domain, rest sourced from reference TRBV28 and TRBJ2-3, is DVKVTQSSRYLVKRTGEKVFLECVQDMDHENMFWYRQDPGLGLRLIYFSYDVKMKEKGDIPEGYSVSREKKERFSLILESASTNQTSMYLCASSLVLAGKTDTQYFGPGTRLTVL.

This CDR3 is CASSFVTRVDTEAFF. The CDR3 nucleotides read TGTGCCAGCAGCTTCGTGACCAGGGTTGACACTGAAGCTTTCTTT. The V call is TRBV7-8, the J call TRBJ1-1; D is possibly TRBD1 (5 bases). The germline V gene encodes CDR1 SGHVS and CDR2 FQNEAQ. With 3 bases removed from V and 3 bases from J, the gap between germline ends came to 14 bases. This CDR3 is built from 15 residues.

The chain is built from TRBV5-1 and TRBJ2-7; tentatively, D is TRBD2 (7 bases). In germline, CDR1 is SGHRS, CDR2 YFSETQ. The V end lost 1 base, the J end lost 0 bases, and 11 bases lay between the germline ends. This CDR3 region has 15 residues. CDR3 amino acids: CASSLRGAPSYEQYF. The CDR3 DNA follows: TGCGCCAGCAGCTTGCGGGGGGCCCCCTCCTACGAGCAGTACTTC. The full variable domain, with the rest looked up from reference TRBV5-1 and TRBJ2-7, is KAGVTQTPRYLIKTRGQQVTLSCSPISGHRSVSWYQQTPGQGLQFLFEYFSETQRNKGNFPGRFSGRQFSNSRSEMNVSTLELGDSALYLCASSLRGAPSYEQYFGPGTRLTVT.

The rearrangement links TRBV30 to TRBJ1-5; 8 nucleotides agree with TRBD1. J lost 0 bases, V lost 2 bases, and 3 bases had no gene match. Germline V lookup: CDR1 GTSNPN, CDR2 SVGIG (reference sequence). This CDR3 comprises 15 residues. The CDR3 region has the DNA TGTGCCTGGAGTACCAGGGGGCCTAGCAATCAGCCCCAGCATTTT. It specifies CAWSTRGPSNQPQHF.

The chain uses TRBV6-5 and TRBJ2-7, with 9 nucleotides matching TRBD2. V lost 6 bases to trimming and J lost 3 bases; unmatched junction nucleotides: 9. This CDR3 contains 15 residues. Germline V gene sequence: CDR1 MNHEY, CDR2 SVGAGI. The CDR3 coding sequence is TGTGCCAGCAGACTGGGACTAGCTCCTCACTACGAGCAGTACTTC. Protein sequence: CASRLGLAPHYEQYF.

This clone was recorded many times. V usage is TRBV7-8 and J usage is TRBJ1-5, with D tentatively TRBD1 (6 bases). Looked up from germline, CDR1 is SGHVS and CDR2 is FQNEAQ. This CDR3 spans 15 amino acids. V was trimmed by 5 bases and J by 6 bases, leaving 17 bases between them. The CDR3 spells CASSHRDGGFQPQHF. The DNA of the CDR3 is TGTGCCAGCAGCCACAGGGACGGTGGCTTTCAGCCCCAGCATTTT.

The J gene is TRBJ1-2, the V gene TRBV6-1, with D hard to call. The germline V gene encodes CDR1 MNHNS and CDR2 SASEGT. V was cut by 3 bases and J by 4 bases, with 12 bases left in between. The CDR3 spans 14 residues. The CDR3 reads CASSDGWGGYGYTF. The CDR3, as DNA: TGTGCCAGCAGTGATGGATGGGGAGGCTATGGCTACACCTTC.

The chain combines TRBV5-6 with TRBJ1-4, with D unclear. Per germline, CDR1 SGHDT and CDR2 YYEEEE. The CDR3 has 17 residues. V lost 1 base and J 0 bases, leaving 13 bases between the germline ends. CDR3 bases: TGTGCCAGCAGCTTGTTCCGGGGATGGGCAACTAATGAAAAACTGTTTTTT. Translated: CASSLFRGWATNEKLFF.

The rearrangement joins TRBV5-4 to TRBJ2-7; 11 positions match TRBD2. This CDR3 spans 17 amino acids. V shed 1 base and J 3 bases; nucleotides not matched to a gene: 9. Germline-derived CDR1 and CDR2 are SGHNT and YYREEE (reference sequence). CDR3 region: CASSLFLAGGALYEQYF. The CDR3 DNA follows: TGTGCCAGCAGCTTGTTTCTAGCGGGGGGCGCCCTCTACGAGCAGTACTTC.

About this clone: An end of the junction does not agree with germline; a read error may underlie this. This chain links TRBV13 with TRBJ1-2; 9 bases agree with TRBD1. This CDR3 spans 14 amino acids. From germline, CDR1 is PRHDT and CDR2 FYEKMQ (reference sequence). The CDR3 loop is CASRKQGANYGYTF. CDR3 DNA sequence: TGTGCCAGCAGAAAACAGGGGGCTAATTATGGCTACACCTTC. Drawing the rest from reference TRBV13 and TRBJ1-2, the complete variable domain is AAGVIQSPRHLIKEKRETATLKCYPIPRHDTVYWYQQGPGQDPQFLISFYEKMQSDKGSIPDRFSAQQFSDYHSELNMSSLELGDSALYFCASRKQGANYGYTFGSGTRLTVV.

This clone was detected once. This chain connects TRBV6-5 to TRBJ2-1; a possible D gene is TRBD1 (5 bases). This CDR3 is 15 amino acids long. Trimming removed 5 bases at V and 3 bases at J, with 14 bases between. Germline CDR1 and CDR2: MNHEY and SVGAGI. The CDR3 sequence is CASSNDSPVYNEQFF. The CDR3 DNA is TGTGCCAGCAGTAATGACAGTCCGGTCTACAATGAGCAGTTCTTC.

This chain uses TRBV4-2 with TRBJ2-7, with 10 bases matching TRBD2. This CDR3 contains 16 residues. Germline-derived CDR1 and CDR2 are LGHNA and YNFKEQ. The trim removed 1 base at V and 8 bases at J, leaving 11 bases unmatched. Here the CDR3 DNA reads TGTGCCAGCAGCCAAGGGAGCGGGGGGGCGCTATGGAAGCAGTACTTC. As protein: CASSQGSGGALWKQYF.

V is TRBV7-6 and J is TRBJ2-1; D remains unclear. The V and J ends lost 0 bases and 3 bases respectively, with 18 bases between them. The germline V gene has CDR1 SGHVS and CDR2 FNYEAQ. The CDR3 is 18 amino acids. The CDR3 DNA reads TGTGCCAGCAGCTTAGCGCACCGCAGCTCTGGCGGCTACAATGAGCAGTTCTTC. Translated, it gives CASSLAHRSSGGYNEQFF.

This clone was recorded only once. This chain joins TRBV7-9 and TRBJ1-1; D possibly corresponds to TRBD1 (6 bases). V was pared by 5 bases and J by 5 bases, with 15 bases between. The germline CDR1 and CDR2 sequences are SEHNR and FQNEAQ (reference sequence). CDR3 length: 14 residues. CDR3 amino acids: CASSDTLGQTEAFF. The CDR3 DNA reads TGTGCCAGCAGCGATACACTCGGACAGACTGAAGCTTTCTTT.

CDR3 region: CASRLAGGTEAFF. The CDR3 DNA reads as TGTGCCAGCAGGCTCGCGGGAGGCACTGAAGCTTTCTTT. This chain connects TRBV12-3 or TRBV12-4 to TRBJ1-1, with no clear D. This CDR3 comprises 13 residues. V shed 6 bases and J shed 4 bases, with 12 bases lying between them.

The gene calls are TRBV13 and TRBJ2-2, with 7 bases aligning to TRBD1. This CDR3 spans 15 amino acids. Germline loops: CDR1 PRHDT, CDR2 FYEKMQ (reference sequence). With 5 bases clipped from V and 4 bases from J, the junction kept 7 bases outside the gene matches. The CDR3 reads CASSRTGEPTGELFF. CDR3 bases: TGTGCCAGCAGCCGGACAGGCGAACCCACCGGGGAGCTGTTTTTT.

The rearrangement joins TRBV10-2 to TRBJ2-3, with D hard to call. Deletions cut 2 bases from V and 4 bases from J, with 10 bases between. The CDR3 spans 14 residues. Germline assignment: CDR1 WSHSY and CDR2 SAAADI. The CDR3 sequence is CASSEVGGPDTQYF. The CDR3 DNA reads TGCGCCAGCAGTGAGGTTGGTGGCCCAGATACGCAGTATTTT.